One T cell receptor (beta chain) is described in this entry. This record belongs to a study of cytomegalovirus exposure and HLA in healthy donors. The CDR3 is 15 residues long. In germline, CDR1 is MNHEY, CDR2 SVGAGI. Trimming removed 6 bases from V and 9 bases from J; junction bases left unmatched: 8. 13 Jbeta primers and 60 Vbeta primers were used for the PCR. Assay used: immunoSEQ multiplex PCR; TCRdb lists only in-frame clones, some missing. The sample contains fewer than 250,000 clones, about 85% of which appear only once. This TCR was recovered from a male donor in good health and CMV-seropositive. The V and J genes are TRBV6-5 and TRBJ1-6, with 10 bases lining up with TRBD1. The sample comprised PBMCs. CDR3 DNA sequence: TGTGCCAGCAGAACGGGACAGGGGATTCTTTCACCCCTCCACTTT. Its translation: CASRTGQGILSPLHF.